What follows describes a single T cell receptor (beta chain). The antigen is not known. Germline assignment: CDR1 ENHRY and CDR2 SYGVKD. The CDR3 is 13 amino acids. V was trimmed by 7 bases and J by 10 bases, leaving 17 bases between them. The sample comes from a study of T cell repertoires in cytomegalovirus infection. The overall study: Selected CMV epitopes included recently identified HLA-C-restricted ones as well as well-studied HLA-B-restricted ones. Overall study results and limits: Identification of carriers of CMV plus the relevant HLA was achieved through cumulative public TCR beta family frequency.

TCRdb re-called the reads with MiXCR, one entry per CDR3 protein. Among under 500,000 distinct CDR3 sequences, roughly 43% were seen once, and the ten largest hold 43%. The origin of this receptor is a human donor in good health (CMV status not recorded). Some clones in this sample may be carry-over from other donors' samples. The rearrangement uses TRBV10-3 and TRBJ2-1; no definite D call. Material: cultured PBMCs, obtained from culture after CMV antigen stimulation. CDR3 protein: CAIKWAQDGEQFF. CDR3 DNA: TGTGCCATCAAGTGGGCGCAGGATGGGGAGCAGTTCTTC.